This T cell receptor beta chain was captured by sequencing in a study of healthy donors' naive CD4 and CD8 T cells. Broader study findings: CDR3 charge plus V and J genes appeared to account for roughly 13% of CD4/CD8 variance. Alpha and beta chains were sequenced in bulk without pairing.

Of note for this clonotype: Its matching antigen is unknown.

A linear amplification protocol produced the TCR libraries from about 0.45 ug of total RNA. TCRdb itself ran the reads through MiXCR, one entry per CDR3 protein. The sample has about 200,000 distinct CDR3 sequences; under 85% are singletons. The CDR3 runs 16 residues. The V gene's germline CDR1 is SGHKS and CDR2 YYEKEE (reference sequence). Trimming cost V 0 bases and J 5 bases; bases outside gene matches: 6. V and J are TRBV5-5 and TRBJ2-1, with TRBD2 matching over 9 bases. The sequenced material came from naive CD4+ and CD8+ T cells sorted from blood, pooled from several donors. The origin of this receptor is a pool of human donors in good health; the sample pools cells from several healthy donors. Written as DNA, the CDR3 is TGTGCCAGCAGCTTGGGTTCGGCGGGAGGGGACAATGAGCAGTTCTTC. Its translation is CASSLGSAGGDNEQFF. Variable domain in full (rest from reference TRBV5-5 and TRBJ2-1): DAGVTQSPTHLIKTRGQQVTLRCSPISGHKSVSWYQQVLGQGPQFIFQYYEKEERGRGNFPDRFSARQFPNYSSELNVNALLLGDSALYLCASSLGSAGGDNEQFFGPGTRLTVL.